This T cell receptor (beta chain) stems from a study of blood T cell repertoires in COVID-19. Overall study context: From the United States, Italy and Spain came samples of acute and convalescent COVID-19.

V was trimmed by 0 bases and J by 4 bases, leaving 15 bases between them. There are 16 residues in the CDR3. Looked up from germline, CDR1 is SGHDT and CDR2 is YYEEEE. Across 20 to 25 US areas, participants ranged in age from about 18 to 90 years. Under the authors' procedure: Amplification with reference gene primers provided the estimates of nucleated cell counts. This table comes from immunoSEQ multiplex PCR, and its TCRdb copy is limited to in-frame clones, with some not included. The V and J calls and clone size were taken over from that table, and D and trimming were inferred from the DNA. The sample carries over 200,000 clones, approximately 87% recorded once.

Sequencing input: PBMCs or T cells enriched from blood (not recorded which). The genes are TRBV5-6 and TRBJ2-3; D ambiguous. This TCR came from a woman between 50 and 59 years old in a cohort exposed to, infected with or recovered from COVID-19 (not recorded which). CDR3 nucleotide sequence: TGTGCCAGCAGCTTGGTAGCAGCCCGAGGAGCAGATACGCAGTATTTT. Amino acid sequence: CASSLVAARGADTQYF.